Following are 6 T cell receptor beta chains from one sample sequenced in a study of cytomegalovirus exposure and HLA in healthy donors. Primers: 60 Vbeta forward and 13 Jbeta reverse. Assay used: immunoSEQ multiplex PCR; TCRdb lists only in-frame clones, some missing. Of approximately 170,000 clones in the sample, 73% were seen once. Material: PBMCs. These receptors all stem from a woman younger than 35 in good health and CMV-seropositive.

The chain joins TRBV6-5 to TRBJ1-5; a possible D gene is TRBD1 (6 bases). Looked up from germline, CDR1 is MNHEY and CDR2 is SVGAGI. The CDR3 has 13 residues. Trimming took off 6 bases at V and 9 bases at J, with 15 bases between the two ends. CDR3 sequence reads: CASRRGGGLPQHF. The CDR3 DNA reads TGTGCCAGCAGGCGGGGCGGGGGCTTGCCCCAGCATTTT.

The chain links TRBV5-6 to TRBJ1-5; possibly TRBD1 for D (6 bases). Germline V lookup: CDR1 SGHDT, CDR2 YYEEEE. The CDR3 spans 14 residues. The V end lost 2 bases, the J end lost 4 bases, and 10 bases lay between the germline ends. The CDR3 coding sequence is TGTGCCAGCAGCTTAGGACAGTTAAATCAGCCCCAGCATTTT. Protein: CASSLGQLNQPQHF.

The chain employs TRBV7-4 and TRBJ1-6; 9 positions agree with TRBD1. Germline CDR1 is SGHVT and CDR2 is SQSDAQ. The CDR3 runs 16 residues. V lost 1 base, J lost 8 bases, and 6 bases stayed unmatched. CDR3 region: CASSLDWDREDSPLHF. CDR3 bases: TGTGCCAGCAGCTTAGACTGGGACAGGGAAGATTCACCCCTCCACTTT.

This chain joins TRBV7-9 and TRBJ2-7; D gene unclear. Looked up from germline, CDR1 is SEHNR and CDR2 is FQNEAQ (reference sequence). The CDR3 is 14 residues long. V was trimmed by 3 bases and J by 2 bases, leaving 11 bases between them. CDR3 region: CASSFGGTTYEQYF. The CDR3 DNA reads TGTGCCAGCAGCTTTGGCGGAACCACCTACGAGCAGTACTTC. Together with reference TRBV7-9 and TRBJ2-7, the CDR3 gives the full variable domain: DTGVSQNPRHKITKRGQNVTFRCDPISEHNRLYWYRQTLGQGPEFLTYFQNEAQLEKSRLLSDRFSAERPKGSFSTLEIQRTEQGDSAMYLCASSFGGTTYEQYFGPGTRLTVT.

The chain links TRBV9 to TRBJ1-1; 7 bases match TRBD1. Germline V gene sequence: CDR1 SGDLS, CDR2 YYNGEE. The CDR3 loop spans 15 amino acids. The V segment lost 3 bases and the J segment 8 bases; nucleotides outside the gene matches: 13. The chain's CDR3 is CASSERGTATAEAFF. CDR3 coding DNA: TGTGCCAGCAGCGAGAGAGGGACAGCCACTGCAGAAGCTTTCTTT.

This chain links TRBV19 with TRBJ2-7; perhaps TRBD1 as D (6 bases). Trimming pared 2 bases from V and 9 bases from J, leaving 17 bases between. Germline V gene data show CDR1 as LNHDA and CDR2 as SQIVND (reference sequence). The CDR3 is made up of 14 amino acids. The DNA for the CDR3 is TGTGCCAGTAGTATAAGCCGGGACACCGTAGCGCAGTACTTC. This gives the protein CASSISRDTVAQYF.